Below are 5 T cell receptor beta chains sequenced from a single sample in a study of T-cell reconstitution after alpha-beta-depleted transplantation in children. Construction of the TCRbeta library involved unique molecular identifiers. TCRdb called the PCR reads again in MiXCR, with one record for every CDR3 protein. The sample carries around 400,000 distinct CDR3 sequences, approximately 10% recorded once. Here the sequenced sample was PBMCs from the stem cell graft donor, taken from the stem cell graft. The receptor set was obtained from a human donor who donated a stem cell graft to a child with acute myeloid leukemia.

The chain recombines TRBV7-2 with TRBJ2-5, with TRBD2 matching over 12 bases. The length of the CDR3 is 14 residues. CDR1 SGHTA and CDR2 FQGNSA come from the germline V gene. The junction had 11 bases not matched to a gene; V was cut back by 5 bases and J by 13 bases. This CDR3 reads CASSTTSGGSSGYF. In DNA form, the CDR3 reads TGTGCCAGCAGCACAACTAGCGGGGGGAGTTCTGGGTACTTC.

This chain connects TRBV5-6 to TRBJ2-1; 11 positions match TRBD2. Trimming removed 4 bases from V and 7 bases from J; junction bases left unmatched: 22. This CDR3 has 20 residues. Germline assignment: CDR1 SGHDT and CDR2 YYEEEE. The CDR3 nucleotides read TGTGCCAGCAGCGCGGAATTTCTAGCGGGGGGCCAGTGGGCGCAGAATGAGCAGTTCTTC. Translation gives CASSAEFLAGGQWAQNEQFF.

Ten or more counts support this clonotype. The rearrangement joins TRBV29-1 to TRBJ2-1, with a possible D match to TRBD1 (5 bases). V was shortened by 4 bases and J by 5 bases, with 6 bases between the two germline ends. The CDR3 is 11 residues long. Germline V lookup: CDR1 SQVTM, CDR2 ANQGSEA. As DNA, the CDR3 is TGCAGCGTTGTCAGGGACAATGAGCAGTTCTTC. Protein sequence: CSVVRDNEQFF.

The table lists this clonotype with many counts. The rearrangement uses TRBV6-1 and TRBJ2-7; D may match TRBD1 or TRBD2 (5 bases each). V lost 6 bases and J lost 2, with 14 bases in between. Germline lookup yields CDR1 MNHNS and CDR2 SASEGT. This CDR3 comprises 14 residues. The chain's CDR3 is CASRTGTPTYEQYF. The CDR3 bases are TGTGCCAGCAGAACCGGGACCCCCACCTACGAGCAGTACTTC.

This clonotype was observed a few times. The rearrangement uses TRBV18 and TRBJ1-3; no clear D. The V end was cut by 1 base, the J end by 0 bases, with 7 bases between. The CDR3 extends over 15 amino acids. In germline, CDR1 is KGHSH, CDR2 LQKENI. The CDR3 reads CASSPQASSGNTIYF. In DNA, the CDR3 is TGTGCCAGCTCACCACAGGCGAGCTCTGGAAACACCATATATTTT.